Following are 5 T cell receptor beta chains from one sample sequenced in a study of low-dose radiotherapy and immunotherapy resistance in tumors. Time point: before trial treatment. TRAV- and TRBV-specific primers primed first-strand cDNA, covering alpha and beta chains. Over approximately 20 PCR cycles, TCRs were amplified from a constant-region primer and V-primer adapter. TCRdb re-called the reads through MiXCR, storing one row per CDR3 protein. The repertoire has 60,000 to 90,000 distinct CDR3 sequences, around 32% of them found once; the top ten carry more than 9.5%. Sequencing was performed on PBMCs, taken before treatment. The receptors stem from a female donor with ovarian cancer.

The chain uses TRBV5-8 and TRBJ2-6, with TRBD1 matching over 9 bases. Germline CDR1 SGHTS, CDR2 YDEGEE. V lost 2 bases to trimming and J lost 2 bases; unmatched junction nucleotides: 11. There are 19 residues in the CDR3. The CDR3 sequence is CASSFIGTGFNPGANVLTF. The CDR3 DNA reads as TGTGCCAGCAGCTTCATTGGGACAGGGTTTAACCCTGGGGCCAACGTCCTGACTTTC.

V and J are TRBV5-1 and TRBJ1-6; D is possibly TRBD1 (5 bases). This CDR3 has 15 residues. Looked up from germline, CDR1 is SGHRS and CDR2 is YFSETQ. V gave up 4 bases and J gave up 8 bases, with 16 bases separating them. CDR3 region: CASSPDGAEHSPLHF. The CDR3 DNA follows: TGCGCCAGCAGCCCCGACGGGGCAGAGCATTCACCCCTCCACTTT.

This clonotype was recorded many times. The rearrangement links TRBV7-9 to TRBJ2-3; no definite D call. CDR1 and CDR2 (germline): SEHNR, FQNEAQ (reference sequence). The CDR3 length is 13 residues. V was shortened by 5 bases and J by 2 bases, with 8 bases between the two germline ends. CDR3 loop: CASSLMDTDTQYF. CDR3 in DNA: TGTGCCAGCAGCCTGATGGACACAGATACGCAGTATTTT.

The chain has TRBV5-6 and TRBJ2-3; D might be TRBD2 (6 bases). CDR3 length: 14 amino acids. CDR1 is SGHDT, CDR2 YYEEEE, per germline. V was cut by 1 base and J by 6 bases, with 12 bases left in between. CDR3 loop: CASSLREPGDTQYF. The CDR3 DNA reads TGTGCCAGCAGCTTGCGGGAGCCGGGGGATACGCAGTATTTT.

The table lists this clonotype with many counts. The chain joins TRBV20-1 to TRBJ1-1; TRBD1 aligns across 7 bases. Per the germline V gene, CDR1 is DFQATT and CDR2 is SNEGSKA (reference sequence). J was trimmed by 0 bases and V by 2 bases; bases with no gene match: 18. This CDR3 has 19 amino acids. The CDR3: CSARLRQGSVRPMNTEAFF. The CDR3 DNA reads as TGCAGTGCTAGATTGCGACAGGGATCGGTACGCCCAATGAACACTGAAGCTTTCTTT.